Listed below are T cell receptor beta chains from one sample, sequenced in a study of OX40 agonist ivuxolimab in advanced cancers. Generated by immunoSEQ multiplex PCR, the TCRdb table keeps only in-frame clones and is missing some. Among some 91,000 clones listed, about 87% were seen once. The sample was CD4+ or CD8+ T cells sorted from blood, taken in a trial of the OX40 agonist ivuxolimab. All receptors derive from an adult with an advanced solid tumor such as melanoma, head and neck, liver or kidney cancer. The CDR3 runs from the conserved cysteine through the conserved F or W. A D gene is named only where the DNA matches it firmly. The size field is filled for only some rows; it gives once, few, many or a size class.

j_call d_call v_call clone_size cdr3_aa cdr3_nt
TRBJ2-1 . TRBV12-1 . CASSPPFLPGLAVDEQFF TGTGCCAGCAGCCCGCCTTTTCTCCCGGGACTAGCTGTCGATGAGCAGTTCTTC
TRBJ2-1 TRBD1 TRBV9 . CASSVGTGEYNEQFF TGTGCCAGCAGCGTAGGGACAGGGGAATACAATGAGCAGTTCTTC
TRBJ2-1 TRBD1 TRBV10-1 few CASSESGGSRSEQFF TGCGCCAGCAGTGAGTCAGGGGGCAGTAGGAGTGAGCAGTTCTTC
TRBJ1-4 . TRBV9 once CASSDGVNDEKLFF TGTGCCAGCAGCGACGGGGTTAATGATGAAAAACTGTTTTTT
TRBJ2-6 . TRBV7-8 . CASSSFDGSNVLTF TGTGCCAGCAGCTCCTTCGATGGTTCCAACGTCCTGACTTTC
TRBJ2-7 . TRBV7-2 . CASSLEGRQTNEQYF TGTGCCAGCAGCTTAGAGGGACGGCAAACCAACGAGCAGTACTTC
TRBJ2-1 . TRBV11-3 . CASSLNSYNEQFF TGTGCCAGCAGCTTGAACAGCTACAATGAGCAGTTCTTC
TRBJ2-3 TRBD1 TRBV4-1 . CASSQEWSQGAEDTQYF TGCGCCAGCAGCCAAGAATGGTCGCAGGGGGCGGAAGATACGCAGTATTTT
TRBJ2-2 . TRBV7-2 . CASSFAGPNTGELFF TGTGCCAGCAGCTTTGCGGGACCTAACACCGGGGAGCTGTTTTTT
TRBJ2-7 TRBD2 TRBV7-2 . CASSSSGGSSYEQYF TGTGCCAGCAGCTCCTCGGGGGGTTCCTCCTACGAGCAGTACTTC
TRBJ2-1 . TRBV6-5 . CASSRIPGLRNEQFF TGTGCCAGCAGTCGCATCCCGGGACTTCGCAATGAGCAGTTCTTC
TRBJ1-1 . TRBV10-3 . CAISGEGGTEAFF TGTGCCATCAGTGGGGAGGGCGGAACTGAAGCTTTCTTT
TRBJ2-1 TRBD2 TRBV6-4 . CASAPSGRGHEQFF TGTGCCAGTGCCCCCAGCGGGAGGGGCCATGAGCAGTTCTTC
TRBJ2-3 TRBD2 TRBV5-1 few CASALAGGPTDTQYF TGCGCCAGCGCACTAGCGGGAGGCCCCACAGATACGCAGTATTTT
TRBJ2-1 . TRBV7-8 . CASSSSGTYNEQFF TGTGCCAGCAGCTCATCCGGGACTTACAATGAGCAGTTCTTC
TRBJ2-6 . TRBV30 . CAWTNSGANVLTF TGTGCCTGGACCAACTCTGGGGCCAACGTCCTGACTTTC
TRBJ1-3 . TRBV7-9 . CASSLGRGPSRVDTIYF TGTGCCAGCAGCTTAGGTCGGGGACCCTCGCGGGTTGACACCATATATTTT
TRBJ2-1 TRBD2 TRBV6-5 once CASSALAGGINEQFF TGTGCCAGCAGTGCACTAGCGGGAGGGATCAATGAGCAGTTCTTC
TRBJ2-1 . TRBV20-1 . CSAIRLGEQFF TGCAGTGCTATAAGATTAGGTGAGCAGTTCTTC
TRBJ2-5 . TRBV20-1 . CSAEFQETQYF TGCAGTGCTGAGTTTCAAGAGACCCAGTACTTC
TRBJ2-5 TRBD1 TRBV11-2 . CASSLFGGAGGLRETQYF TGTGCCAGCAGCTTATTCGGTGGGGCAGGGGGCTTGAGGGAGACCCAGTACTTC
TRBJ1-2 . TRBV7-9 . CASSPTGRGGYTF TGTGCCAGCAGCCCCACGGGGCGCGGTGGCTACACCTTC
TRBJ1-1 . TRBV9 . CASSEGGGSGTEAFF TGTGCCAGCAGCGAAGGTGGGGGTTCGGGGACTGAAGCTTTCTTT
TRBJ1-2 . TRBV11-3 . CASSLAGQLTNYGYTF TGTGCCAGCAGCTTAGCGGGTCAGCTGACTAACTATGGCTACACCTTC
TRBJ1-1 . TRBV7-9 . CASSLAQGRAEAFF TGTGCCAGCAGCTTAGCGCAGGGGAGGGCTGAAGCTTTCTTT
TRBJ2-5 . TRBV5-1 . CASTDLRSNQETQYF TGCGCCAGCACAGATTTGCGGTCTAATCAAGAGACCCAGTACTTC
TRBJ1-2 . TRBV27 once CASTGTGRLGYTF TGTGCCAGCACCGGTACCGGACGGCTTGGCTACACCTTC
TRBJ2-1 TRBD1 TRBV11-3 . CASRVGQGNNEQFF TGTGCCAGCAGGGTAGGACAGGGTAACAATGAGCAGTTCTTC
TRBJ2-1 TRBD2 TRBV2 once CASSESRGRAGNEQFF TGTGCCAGCAGTGAATCGCGCGGGAGGGCCGGTAATGAGCAGTTCTTC
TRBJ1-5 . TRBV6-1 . CASSDLNRVNQPQHF TGTGCCAGCAGTGACCTGAACAGGGTCAATCAGCCCCAGCATTTT
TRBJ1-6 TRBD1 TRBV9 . CASSSLSQGEYSPLHF TGTGCCAGCAGCTCTCTTTCCCAGGGGGAATATTCACCCCTCCACTTT
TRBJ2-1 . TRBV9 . CASSVELLGTLTNEQFF TGTGCCAGCAGCGTCGAGTTATTAGGGACTTTGACAAATGAGCAGTTCTTC
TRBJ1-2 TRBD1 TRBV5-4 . CASSFDREYGYTF TGTGCCAGCAGCTTCGACAGGGAGTATGGCTACACCTTC
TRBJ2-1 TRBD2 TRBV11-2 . CASSPGTSGYNEQFF TGTGCCAGCAGCCCAGGGACTAGCGGGTACAATGAGCAGTTCTTC
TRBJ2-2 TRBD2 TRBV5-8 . CASSWTSGSLTGELFF TGTGCCAGCAGCTGGACTAGCGGGAGTCTCACCGGGGAGCTGTTTTTT
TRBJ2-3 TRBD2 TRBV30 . CAWRSLAGFTDTQYF TGTGCCTGGAGATCCCTAGCGGGATTCACAGATACGCAGTATTTT
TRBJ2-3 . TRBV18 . CASSPRTEGTDTQYF TGTGCCAGCTCACCAAGGACAGAAGGCACAGATACGCAGTATTTT
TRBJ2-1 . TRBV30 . CAWSVGQDSSLEFF TGTGCCTGGAGTGTAGGGCAGGACAGCAGTCTTGAGTTCTTC
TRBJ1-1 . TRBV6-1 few CASGSQATLEAFF TGTGCCAGCGGTTCACAGGCCACCCTTGAAGCTTTCTTT
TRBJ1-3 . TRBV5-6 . CASSLAVSIVGNTIYF TGTGCCAGCAGCTTGGCTGTCTCTATTGTGGGAAACACCATATATTTT
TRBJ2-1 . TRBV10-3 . CAIGQIANPYNEQFF TGTGCCATTGGACAGATCGCTAACCCATACAATGAGCAGTTCTTC
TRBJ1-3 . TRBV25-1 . CASSAVPGGSGNTIYF TGTGCCAGCAGTGCCGTCCCCGGGGGCTCTGGAAACACCATATATTTT
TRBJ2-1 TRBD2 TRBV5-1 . CASSLTSASSYNEQFF TGCGCCAGCAGCTTGACTAGCGCGAGCTCCTACAATGAGCAGTTCTTC
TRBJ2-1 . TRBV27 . CASRQRGRTVYNEQFF TGTGCCAGCAGACAAAGGGGAAGGACAGTCTACAATGAGCAGTTCTTC
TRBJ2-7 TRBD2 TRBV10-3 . CASRHPGLAGGPYEQYF TGTGCCAGCAGACATCCGGGACTAGCGGGAGGGCCCTACGAGCAGTACTTC
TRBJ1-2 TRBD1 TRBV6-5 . CASEDRGGDYGYTF TGTGCCAGCGAAGACAGGGGAGGCGACTATGGCTACACCTTC
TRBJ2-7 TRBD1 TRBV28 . CASTRTGGTEQYF TGTGCCAGCACGAGGACAGGGGGTACCGAGCAGTACTTC
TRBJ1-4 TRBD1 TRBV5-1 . CASSSGTADEKLFF TGCGCCAGCAGCTCCGGGACAGCAGATGAAAAACTGTTTTTT
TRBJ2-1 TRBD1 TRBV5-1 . CASSFAVGGARNEQFF TGCGCCAGCAGCTTTGCTGTAGGGGGCGCGAGGAATGAGCAGTTCTTC
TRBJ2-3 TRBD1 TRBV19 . CASSIGTGEGTDTQYF TGTGCCAGTAGTATTGGGACAGGGGAGGGCACAGATACGCAGTATTTT
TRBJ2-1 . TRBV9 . CASSGTITNNEQFF TGTGCCAGCAGCGGGACCATAACAAACAATGAGCAGTTCTTC
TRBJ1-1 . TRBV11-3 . CASSPGPRGNTEAFF TGTGCCAGCAGCCCAGGTCCCCGAGGGAACACTGAAGCTTTCTTT
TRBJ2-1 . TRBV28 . CASSLIDGAPAYNEQFF TGTGCCAGCAGTTTAATTGATGGGGCTCCCGCCTACAATGAGCAGTTCTTC
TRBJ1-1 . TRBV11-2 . CASSLEMGWGTEAFF TGTGCCAGCAGCTTAGAGATGGGTTGGGGCACTGAAGCTTTCTTT
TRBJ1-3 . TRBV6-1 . CASWHLRSGNTIYF TGTGCCAGCTGGCACCTCCGCTCTGGAAACACCATATATTTT